Following are 5 T cell receptor beta chains from one sample sequenced in a study of shared clonotypes between healthy human individuals. The table came from immunoSEQ multiplex PCR; TCRdb's copy has only in-frame clones and leaves some out. The sample has 1 million to 1.2 million clones, roughly 80% seen once. The sample taken for sequencing was memory CD4+ T cells from PBMCs. Described subset: CD45RA-negative fraction. The source of these receptors is a man between 18 and 35 years old in good health. Some clones in this sample may be carry-over from other donors' samples.

The gene calls are TRBV6-5 and TRBJ1-2; D remains ambiguous. Germline loops: CDR1 MNHEY, CDR2 SVGAGI. The CDR3 totals 15 residues. V was clipped by 5 bases and J by 0 bases, with 13 bases between them. CDR3 coding DNA: TGTGCCAGCAGTCCATTCAGGAGTGCTAACTATGGCTACACCTTC. As protein: CASSPFRSANYGYTF.

Here the CDR3 reads CASSPRGGGQETQYF. The CDR3 nucleotides are TGTGCCAGCAGCCCCCGAGGGGGAGGCCAAGAGACCCAGTACTTC. This chain connects TRBV11-1 to TRBJ2-5, with D perhaps being TRBD1 or TRBD2 (6 bases each). This CDR3 spans 15 amino acids. Trimming removed 5 bases at V and 1 base at J, with 14 bases between. CDR1 SGHAT and CDR2 FQDESV come from the germline V gene (reference sequence).

The chain combines TRBV28 with TRBJ2-1, with D possibly called TRBD1 or TRBD2 (5 bases each). Germline CDR1 reads MDHEN; CDR2 reads SYDVKM. Between the trimmed V and J ends, which lost 10 bases and 8 bases, there was a span of 15 bases. The CDR3 totals 12 residues. In nucleotides, the CDR3 is TGTGCCACTTCCGGGACCGTCGATGAGCAGTTCTTC. Its protein product is CATSGTVDEQFF.

This chain links TRBV5-1 with TRBJ2-7, with D possibly matching TRBD2 (7 bases). CDR1 and CDR2 from the germline V gene are SGHRS and YFSETQ. The V end was cut by 0 bases, the J end by 8 bases, with 15 bases between. The CDR3 consists of 14 residues. The CDR3 DNA reads as TGCGCCAGCAGCTTGGTCCCCTCGGGGGGCAAGCAGTACTTC. Encoded protein: CASSLVPSGGKQYF.

This clone has a single count. The same CDR3 arises from other DNA sequences in this sample as well. J is TRBJ2-5 and V is TRBV28; 7 nucleotides line up with TRBD1. The germline V gene has CDR1 MDHEN and CDR2 SYDVKM. There are 14 residues in the CDR3. Trimming took 5 bases from V and 2 from J; bases not matched to a gene: 5. CDR3 sequence reads: CASSPLGQQETQYF. The CDR3 nucleotides read TGTGCCAGCAGTCCCCTGGGACAGCAAGAGACCCAGTACTTC. The variable domain in full, with the rest retrieved from reference TRBV28 and TRBJ2-5, is DVKVTQSSRYLVKRTGEKVFLECVQDMDHENMFWYRQDPGLGLRLIYFSYDVKMKEKGDIPEGYSVSREKKERFSLILESASTNQTSMYLCASSPLGQQETQYFGPGTRLLVL.